The clone carrying this T cell receptor (beta chain) was seen only a few times. The CDR3 extends over 15 amino acids. Germline CDR1 is SEHNR and CDR2 is FQNEAQ (reference sequence). V lost 1 base and J 3 bases, leaving 13 bases between the germline ends. By 5'RACE template switching, TCR cDNA was produced, with a universal primer site and UMIs added in the process. TCRdb reprocessed the 5' RACE reads via MiXCR and lists one record per CDR3 protein. The profile covers 500,000 to 700,000 distinct CDR3 sequences, with roughly 19% appearing a single time and approximately 15% taken by the ten largest. This sample is drawn from a study of T cells after yellow fever vaccination.

The TCR was taken from a man younger than 40 who received the YFV17D yellow fever vaccine. The material sequenced was PBMCs, taken 15 days after the yellow fever booster vaccination. The chain combines TRBV7-9 with TRBJ2-7, with D perhaps matching TRBD2 (5 bases). The CDR3, as DNA: TGTGCCAGCAGCTTAGATGCAGGAGCGGTCTACGAGCAGTACTTC. It codes for CASSLDAGAVYEQYF.